What follows are 16 T cell receptor beta chains derived from one specimen sequenced in a study of beta chain features in type 1 diabetes. Expressed TCRB transcripts were sequenced after all isolated RNA was converted to cDNA. The assay was immunoSEQ multiplex PCR, and TCRdb's table has in-frame clones only and misses some. The data contain 35,000 to 50,000 clones, roughly 45% of them singletons. Material for sequencing was stem cell memory CD4+ T cells from blood. The origin of the receptors is a woman in her 30s in good health.

The chain recombines TRBV29-1 with TRBJ1-2, with 7 positions matching TRBD1. V gave up 2 bases and J gave up 4 bases; unmatched junction bases: 19. Germline V gene sequence: CDR1 SQVTM, CDR2 ANQGSEA. The CDR3 runs 18 residues. For the CDR3, the DNA is TGCAGCGTTGAATTCCGTGGAGCCCAACAGGGGAACCCCTATGGCTACACCTTC. Translating gives CSVEFRGAQQGNPYGYTF.

The V call is TRBV19, the J call TRBJ2-7, with D uncertain. Per germline, CDR1 LNHDA and CDR2 SQIVND (reference sequence). V dropped 0 bases and J dropped 1 base, with 7 bases sitting between them. There are 14 residues in the CDR3. CDR3 protein: CASSIDLRSYEQYF. The CDR3 DNA reads as TGTGCCAGTAGTATAGATCTCCGGTCCTACGAGCAGTACTTC.

This chain joins TRBV29-1 and TRBJ2-3; TRBD2 matches at 11 bases. V dropped 2 bases and J dropped 0; count of bases not matched to a gene: 10. The length of the CDR3 is 18 residues. Germline CDR1 and CDR2: SQVTM and ANQGSEA. The CDR3 spells CSVESSGRYPTSTDTQYF. The CDR3 DNA is TGCAGCGTTGAATCTAGCGGGAGGTACCCTACTAGCACAGATACGCAGTATTTT.

This clone was observed a handful of times. The J gene is TRBJ2-1, the V gene TRBV29-1, with TRBD2 identical over 11 bases. This CDR3 spans 14 amino acids. Germline V gene lookup returns CDR1 SQVTM and CDR2 ANQGSEA. J lost 7 bases, V lost 3 bases, and 5 bases had no gene match. The CDR3 sequence: CSVDLAGGGNEQFF. The CDR3 DNA sequence: TGCAGCGTTGACCTAGCGGGAGGAGGGAATGAGCAGTTCTTC.

This chain connects TRBV27 to TRBJ1-1; 7 bases fit TRBD1. Germline CDR1 and CDR2: MNHEY and SMNVEV (reference sequence). The length of the CDR3 is 15 residues. The V segment lost 3 bases and the J segment 5 bases; nucleotides outside the gene matches: 9. The CDR3 reads CASSFIGTARTEAFF. The CDR3 DNA is TGTGCCAGCAGTTTTATTGGGACAGCTCGAACTGAAGCTTTCTTT.

This clone was detected once. V is TRBV28 and J is TRBJ2-2, with 14 bases matching TRBD2. Trimming at V came to 5 bases and at J to 6 bases, leaving 11 bases not matched to a gene. Germline values: CDR1 MDHEN, CDR2 SYDVKM. The CDR3 is made up of 18 amino acids. DNA of the CDR3: TGTGCCAGCAGTCAGGGGACTAGCGGGAGTATGAGGGCCGGGGAGCTGTTTTTT. Protein product: CASSQGTSGSMRAGELFF.

This chain links TRBV4-3 with TRBJ2-3; maybe TRBD1 (5 bases). This CDR3 has 15 amino acids. Per germline, CDR1 LGHNA and CDR2 YSLEER. Trimming took 1 base from V and 4 from J, leaving 12 bases between them. The CDR3 protein is CASSQGLKGSDTQYF. CDR3 bases: TGCGCCAGCAGCCAAGGATTAAAGGGGTCAGATACGCAGTATTTT.

The chain uses TRBV7-2 and TRBJ2-7; possible D gene TRBD1, 7 bases. The CDR3 is made up of 15 amino acids. CDR1 SGHTA and CDR2 FQGNSA come from the germline V gene. The V end lost 1 base, the J end lost 4 bases, and 14 bases lay between the germline ends. The CDR3 loop is CASSLEAGQKYEQYF. The CDR3 coding sequence is TGTGCCAGCAGCTTAGAGGCGGGACAGAAGTACGAGCAGTACTTC.

CDR3 region: CASSPTAGGNEQFF. The CDR3 nucleotides read TGCGCCAGCAGCCCGACGGCAGGAGGCAATGAGCAGTTCTTC. The V and J genes are TRBV5-1 and TRBJ2-1; possibly TRBD2 for D (5 bases). Trimming left V 4 bases short and J 6 bases short, with 14 bases between. The length of the CDR3 is 14 residues. Germline V gene data show CDR1 as SGHRS and CDR2 as YFSETQ.

The chain uses TRBV28 and TRBJ2-5, with a possible D match to TRBD2 (6 bases). CDR3 size: 13 residues. V lost 3 bases to trimming and J lost 1 base, with 6 bases between them. CDR1 MDHEN and CDR2 SYDVKM come from the germline V gene. CDR3 nucleotide sequence: TGTGCCAGCAGTTTGGGACTCCAAGAGACCCAGTACTTC. Protein product: CASSLGLQETQYF.

The chain links TRBV18 to TRBJ2-7; 7 nucleotides line up with TRBD1. This CDR3 region has 13 residues. Trimming removed 3 bases from V and 2 bases from J; junction bases left unmatched: 1. Germline CDR1 reads KGHSH; CDR2 reads LQKENI. The CDR3 loop is CASSPQGAYEQYF. As DNA, the CDR3 is TGTGCCAGCTCACCTCAGGGGGCCTACGAGCAGTACTTC.

This clone has more than one count but fewer than ten. CDR3: CASSLGRQADTIYF. CDR3 DNA: TGTGCCAGCAGCTTAGGTCGGCAGGCTGACACCATATATTTT. The rearrangement links TRBV7-2 to TRBJ1-3; no clear D gene. CDR1 and CDR2 from the germline V gene are SGHTA and FQGNSA. This CDR3 region has 14 residues. V gave up 1 base and J gave up 8 bases, with 12 bases separating them. Supplemented by reference TRBV7-2 and TRBJ1-3, the full variable domain reads GAGVSQSPSNKVTEKGKDVELRCDPISGHTALYWYRQSLGQGLEFLIYFQGNSAPDKSGLPSDRFSAERTGGSVSTLTIQRTQQEDSAVYLCASSLGRQADTIYFGEGSWLTVV.

This chain uses TRBV7-8 with TRBJ2-1; 9 positions agree with TRBD2. The CDR3 spans 16 residues. The ends lost 5 bases at V and 2 bases at J; junction bases unmatched: 7. CDR1 and CDR2 (germline): SGHVS, FQNEAQ. In DNA, the CDR3 is TGTGCCAGCAGCCTTGGACTAGCGCTTGCCTACAATGAGCAGTTCTTC. Translation gives CASSLGLALAYNEQFF.

This clone was seen a few times. This chain uses TRBV19 with TRBJ2-6; TRBD1 aligns across 10 bases. The germline V gene encodes CDR1 LNHDA and CDR2 SQIVND (reference sequence). The CDR3 length is 17 residues. Trimming removed 7 bases from V and 0 bases from J; junction bases left unmatched: 6. The CDR3 is CASKPGQGSSGANVLTF. The CDR3 nucleotides are TGTGCCAGTAAACCGGGACAGGGGAGCTCTGGGGCCAACGTCCTGACTTTC.

The chain combines TRBV28 with TRBJ2-3, with 16 bases lining up with TRBD2. Germline V gene sequence: CDR1 MDHEN, CDR2 SYDVKM. Trimming removed 4 bases from V and 3 bases from J; junction bases left unmatched: 10. The CDR3 runs 19 residues. In nucleotides, the CDR3 is TGTGCCAGCAGTTCCATCGGGACTAGCGGGAGGGCCTTGACAGATACGCAGTATTTT. Translation gives CASSSIGTSGRALTDTQYF.

J is TRBJ2-2 and V is TRBV7-9, with 8 positions matching TRBD1. V shed 4 bases and J 4 bases; nucleotides not matched to a gene: 5. The CDR3 sequence is 15 residues long. Looked up from germline, CDR1 is SEHNR and CDR2 is FQNEAQ (reference sequence). The CDR3 is CASSSQGAGTGELFF. The CDR3 coding sequence is TGTGCCAGCAGCTCTCAGGGGGCAGGCACCGGGGAGCTGTTTTTT.